The entry below describes one T cell receptor beta chain. The germline CDR1 and CDR2 sequences are SGHDT and YYEEEE. The V and J ends lost 4 bases and 0 bases respectively, with 11 bases between them. The CDR3 totals 14 residues. The record originates from a study of blood T cell repertoires in COVID-19. The overall study: The analysed material was cDNA or gDNA that came from T cells, B-cell-depleted T cells, or PBMCs.

Original data processing: Reference gene primer amplification yielded estimated nucleated cell counts. Generated by immunoSEQ multiplex PCR, the TCRdb table keeps only in-frame clones and is missing some. The DNA gave D and trimming, while V, J and clone size come from that table. Of roughly 160,000 clones in the sample, more than 75% were seen once. Input material: peripheral blood. The sequence was obtained from a man aged 45 to 65 who had recovered from COVID-19. The V and J genes are TRBV5-6 and TRBJ2-7; D may be TRBD2 (6 bases). The DNA for the CDR3 is TGTGCCAGCAGCATTAGCGGAAACTCCTACGAGCAGTACTTC. Translating gives CASSISGNSYEQYF.